This TCR beta chain derives from a study of blood T cell repertoires in COVID-19. There are 15 residues in the CDR3. Germline CDR1 is SNHLY and CDR2 is FYNNEI. V gave up 6 bases and J gave up 1 base; unmatched junction bases: 6. The study assigned cohorts using participant-reported clinical history. The data were produced by immunoSEQ multiplex PCR, yet TCRdb's version contains in-frame clones alone and is incomplete. The table lists about 480,000 clones, around 87% of them singletons. The sequenced material came from PBMCs or T cells enriched from blood (not recorded which). The receptor's source is a woman aged 40 to 50 who had recovered from COVID-19. The chain carries TRBV2 and TRBJ1-1, with 9 nucleotides matching TRBD1. CDR3 coding DNA: TGTGCCAGCAGCGCCGGGACAGGGACGAACACTGAAGCTTTCTTT. This translates into CASSAGTGTNTEAFF.